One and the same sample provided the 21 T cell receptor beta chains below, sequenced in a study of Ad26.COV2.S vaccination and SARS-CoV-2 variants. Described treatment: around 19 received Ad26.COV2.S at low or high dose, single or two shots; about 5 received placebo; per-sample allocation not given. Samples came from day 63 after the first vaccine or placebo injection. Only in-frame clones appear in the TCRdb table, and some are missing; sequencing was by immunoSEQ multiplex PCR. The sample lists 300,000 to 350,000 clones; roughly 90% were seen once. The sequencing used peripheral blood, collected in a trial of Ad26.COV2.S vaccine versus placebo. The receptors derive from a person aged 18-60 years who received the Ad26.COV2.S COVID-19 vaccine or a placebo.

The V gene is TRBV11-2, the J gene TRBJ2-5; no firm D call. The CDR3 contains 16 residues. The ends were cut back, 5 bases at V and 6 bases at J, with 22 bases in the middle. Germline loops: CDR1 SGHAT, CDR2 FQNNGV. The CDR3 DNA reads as TGTGCCAGCAGCGCCCCGCCCTCGACTGGGGTGAAGACCCAGTACTTC. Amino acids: CASSAPPSTGVKTQYF.

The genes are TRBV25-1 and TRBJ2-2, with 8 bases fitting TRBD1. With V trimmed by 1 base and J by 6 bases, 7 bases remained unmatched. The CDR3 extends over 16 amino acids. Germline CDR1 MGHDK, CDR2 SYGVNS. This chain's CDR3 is CASSELQGARAGELFF. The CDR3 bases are TGTGCCAGCAGTGAATTGCAGGGGGCGCGGGCCGGGGAGCTGTTTTTT.

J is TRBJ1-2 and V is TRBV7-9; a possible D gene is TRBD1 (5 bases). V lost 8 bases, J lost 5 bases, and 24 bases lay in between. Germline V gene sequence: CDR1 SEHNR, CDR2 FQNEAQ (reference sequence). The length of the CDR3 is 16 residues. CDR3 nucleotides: TGTGCCAGCTGGGGGACGAGATCGGGGGACCATTATGGCTACACCTTC. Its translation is CASWGTRSGDHYGYTF.

The CDR3 reads CASIVYGGGQPQHF. In DNA, the CDR3 is TGTGCCAGCATCGTGTACGGGGGGGGGCAGCCCCAGCATTTT. J is TRBJ1-5 and V is TRBV6-6, with TRBD1 as a possible D gene (5 bases). The V end lost 7 bases, the J end lost 7 bases, and 17 bases lay between the germline ends. Germline values: CDR1 MNHNY, CDR2 SVGAGI (reference sequence). CDR3 length: 14 amino acids.

The CDR3: CASSPIAQHSEGYEQYV. The CDR3 nucleotides read TGTGCCAGCAGCCCGATCGCCCAACACTCGGAGGGTTACGAGCAGTACGTC. The V call is TRBV9, the J call TRBJ2-7; weak D call: TRBD2 (6 bases). V was shortened by 4 bases and J by 4 bases, with 24 bases between the two germline ends. The CDR3 has 17 amino acids. Germline-derived CDR1 and CDR2 are SGDLS and YYNGEE.

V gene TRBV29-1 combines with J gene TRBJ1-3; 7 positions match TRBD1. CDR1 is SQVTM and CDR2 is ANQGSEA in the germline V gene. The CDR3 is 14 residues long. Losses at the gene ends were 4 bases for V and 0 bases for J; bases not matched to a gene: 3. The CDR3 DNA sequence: TGCAGCGTTGTGGACAGGTTCTCTGGAAACACCATATATTTT. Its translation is CSVVDRFSGNTIYF.

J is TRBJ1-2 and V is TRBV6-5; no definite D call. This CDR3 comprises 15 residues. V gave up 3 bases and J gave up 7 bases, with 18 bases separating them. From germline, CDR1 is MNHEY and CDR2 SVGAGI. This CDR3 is CASSYLGSSRSGYTF. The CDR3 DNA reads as TGTGCCAGCAGTTATCTCGGATCATCGAGGTCTGGCTACACCTTC.

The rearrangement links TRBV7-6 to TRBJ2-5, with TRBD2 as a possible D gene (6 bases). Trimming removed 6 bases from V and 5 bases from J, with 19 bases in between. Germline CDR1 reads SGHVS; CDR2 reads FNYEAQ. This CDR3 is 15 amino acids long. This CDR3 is CASRTSSEGRETQYF. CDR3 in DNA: TGTGCCAGCAGGACCTCTTCGGAGGGGAGGGAGACCCAGTACTTC.

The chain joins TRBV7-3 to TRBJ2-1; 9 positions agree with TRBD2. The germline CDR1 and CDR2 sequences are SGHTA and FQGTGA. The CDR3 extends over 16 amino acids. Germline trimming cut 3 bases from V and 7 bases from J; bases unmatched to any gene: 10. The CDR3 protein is CASSFGAGGPINEQFF. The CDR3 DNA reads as TGTGCCAGCAGCTTTGGGGCGGGAGGGCCGATAAATGAGCAGTTCTTC.

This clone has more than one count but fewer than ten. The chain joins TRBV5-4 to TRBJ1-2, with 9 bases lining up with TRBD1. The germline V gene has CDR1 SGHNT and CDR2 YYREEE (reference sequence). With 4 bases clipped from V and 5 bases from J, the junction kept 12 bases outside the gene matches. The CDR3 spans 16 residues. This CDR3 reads CASSPGIGTGHYGYTF. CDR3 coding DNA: TGTGCCAGCAGCCCGGGCATCGGGACAGGGCATTATGGCTACACCTTC.

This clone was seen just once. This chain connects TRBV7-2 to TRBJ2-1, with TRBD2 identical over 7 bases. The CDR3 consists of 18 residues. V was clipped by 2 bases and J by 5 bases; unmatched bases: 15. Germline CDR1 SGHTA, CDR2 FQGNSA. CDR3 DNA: TGTGCCAGCAGCTTAAGAGCTAGCGGCGGGAGTACGGACAATGAGCAGTTCTTC. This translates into CASSLRASGGSTDNEQFF.

The CDR3, as DNA: TGTGCCACCAGTGATTTTCGCATAAACTATGGCTACACCTTC. Protein sequence: CATSDFRINYGYTF. V gene TRBV24-1 combines with J gene TRBJ1-2; D is undetermined. The CDR3 is made up of 14 amino acids. The germline V and J ends were trimmed by 1 base and 2 bases, with 7 bases remaining between them. Germline lookup yields CDR1 KGHDR and CDR2 SFDVKD.

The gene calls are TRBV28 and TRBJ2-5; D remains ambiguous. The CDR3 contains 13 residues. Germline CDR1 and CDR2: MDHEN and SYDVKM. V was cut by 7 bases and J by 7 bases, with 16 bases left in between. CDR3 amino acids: CASTVQGDGTQYF. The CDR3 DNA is TGTGCCAGCACCGTTCAAGGAGATGGGACCCAGTACTTC.

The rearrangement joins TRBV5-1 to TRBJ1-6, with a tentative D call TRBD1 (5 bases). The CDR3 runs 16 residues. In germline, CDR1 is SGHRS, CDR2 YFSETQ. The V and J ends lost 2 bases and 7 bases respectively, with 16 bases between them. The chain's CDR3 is CASSFRVGAMNSPLHF. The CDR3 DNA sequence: TGCGCCAGCAGCTTTCGAGTTGGGGCGATGAATTCACCCCTCCACTTT.

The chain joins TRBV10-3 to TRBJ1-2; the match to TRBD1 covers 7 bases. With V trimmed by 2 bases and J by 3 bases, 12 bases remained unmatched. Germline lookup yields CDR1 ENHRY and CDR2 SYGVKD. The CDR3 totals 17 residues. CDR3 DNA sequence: TGTGCCATCAGTGAGCGAAACGCCGACGGGACAGACTATGGCTACACCTTC. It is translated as CAISERNADGTDYGYTF.

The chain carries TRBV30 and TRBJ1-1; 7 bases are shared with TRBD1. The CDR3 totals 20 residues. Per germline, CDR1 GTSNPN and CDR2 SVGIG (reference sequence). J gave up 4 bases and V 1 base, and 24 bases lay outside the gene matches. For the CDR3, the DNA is TGTGCCTGGAGTGCAGTAAGGGGGACAGAAACCCCCGGTGAGAGCACTGAAGCTTTCTTT. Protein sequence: CAWSAVRGTETPGESTEAFF.

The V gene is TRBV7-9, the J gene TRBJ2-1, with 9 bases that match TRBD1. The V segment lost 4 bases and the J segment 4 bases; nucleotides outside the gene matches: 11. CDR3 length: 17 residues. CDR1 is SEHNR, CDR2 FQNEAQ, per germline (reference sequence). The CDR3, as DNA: TGTGCCAGCAGCTCGGCGACACGGACAGGGGATTACAATGAGCAGTTCTTC. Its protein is CASSSATRTGDYNEQFF.

This CDR3 reads CASSQVAIGGELFF. In nucleotides, the CDR3 is TGTGCCAGCAGCCAAGTGGCTATTGGGGGGGAGCTGTTTTTT. The chain carries TRBV4-2 and TRBJ2-2, with no clear D. The CDR3 has 14 amino acids. Trimming cost V 1 base and J 8 bases, with 11 bases left between them. Germline V gene lookup returns CDR1 LGHNA and CDR2 YNFKEQ.

The CDR3 coding sequence is TGTGCCACCCGCAACCGGGACAACTGGGATCCCGAAAACATTCAGTACTTC. This encodes CATRNRDNWDPENIQYF. V and J are TRBV15 and TRBJ2-4; D might be TRBD1 (6 bases). The length of the CDR3 is 17 residues. Trimming shortened V by 8 bases and J by 5 bases, and 25 bases separated the two germline ends. Looked up from germline, CDR1 is LNHNV and CDR2 is YYDKDF (reference sequence).

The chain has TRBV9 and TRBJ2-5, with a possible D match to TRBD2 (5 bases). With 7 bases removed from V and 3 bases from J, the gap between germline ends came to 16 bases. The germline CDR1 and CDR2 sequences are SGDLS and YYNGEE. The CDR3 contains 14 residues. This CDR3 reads CASSNGGVEETQYF. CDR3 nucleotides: TGTGCCAGCTCGAACGGAGGAGTCGAAGAGACCCAGTACTTC.

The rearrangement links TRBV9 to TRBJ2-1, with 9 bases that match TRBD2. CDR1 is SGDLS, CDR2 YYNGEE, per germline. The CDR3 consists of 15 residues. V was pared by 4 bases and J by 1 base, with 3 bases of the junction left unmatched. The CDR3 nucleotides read TGTGCCAGCAGCCCAAGCGGGGGGTCCTACAATGAGCAGTTCTTC. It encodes CASSPSGGSYNEQFF.